The clone carrying this TCR beta chain came up once. Its specificity is unknown. These data come from a study of breast tumors, draining lymph nodes, adjacent tissues. Study-level findings and limits: Tumor TCR diversity was below lymph nodes but above nontumor tissue.

Axillary draining lymph nodes of breast cancer patients supplied the node samples. TCRdb redid the calling of the multiplex PCR reads with MiXCR, one entry per CDR3 protein. Counted here are about 89,000 distinct CDR3 sequences, over 25% occurring once; the ten biggest clones make up over 8%. The receptor's source is a female donor with breast cancer. Some clones in this sample may be carry-over from other donors' samples. Sample: axillary lymph node tissue.

CDR3: CASSAYVGSGANVLTF. The CDR3 DNA reads TGCGCCAGCAGTGCGTATGTGGGTTCCGGGGCCAACGTCCTGACTTTC. The chain carries TRBV10-2 and TRBJ2-6; D gene ambiguous. V was trimmed by 4 bases and J by 4 bases, leaving 14 bases between them. Germline V CDR1 and CDR2: WSHSY, SAAADI. The CDR3 extends over 16 amino acids.